This T cell receptor (beta chain) was identified during a study of early T cells in non-severe SARS-CoV-2 infection. Findings and limits, study-wide: Lookups in VDJdb leaned toward anti-spike CD8 responses and missed private and CD4 specificities.

As to this clonotype: Antigen unknown.

The library protocol tagged individual cDNA molecules with unique molecular identifiers. TCRdb reanalysed the 5' RACE reads using MiXCR and keeps one entry per CDR3 protein. This sample has 75,000 to 80,000 distinct CDR3 sequences, with around 9.9% found just once. Trimming pared 5 bases from V and 9 bases from J, leaving 11 bases between. This CDR3 comprises 11 residues. Germline V CDR1 and CDR2: SGHVS, FQNEAQ. This clonotype was obtained from an adult who was a healthcare worker with PCR-confirmed SARS-CoV-2 infection or an uninfected control (not recorded which). V usage is TRBV7-8 and J usage is TRBJ2-7; D may be TRBD1 or TRBD2 (5 bases each). Material for sequencing was whole blood. CDR3 in DNA: TGTGCCAGCAGCCCGGGGCCAGGGCAGTACTTC. As protein: CASSPGPGQYF.